This TCR beta chain was observed in a study of vaccination effects on CD4 cells after COVID-19. The CDR3 loop spans 19 amino acids. Germline lookup yields CDR1 LGHNA and CDR2 YSLEER. The study's findings and limits: Common cold coronavirus cross-reactivity was shown by only 1 of 255 vaccine-induced clones in healthy vaccinees. Clonal contraction was marked in infection- and vaccine-induced clones late after vaccination.

Of note for this clone: Its cognate antigen is unknown. The junction differs from germline at one of its ends, possibly a read error.

TCRdb's table, derived via immunoSEQ multiplex PCR, lists solely in-frame clones and lacks some. The table records about 34,000 clones, roughly 73% of them present only once. Sequencing was preceded by expansion of antigen-specific CD4+ T cells with viral peptide pools in the ViraFEST assay. Once cultured for roughly 10 days, the cells underwent separation to obtain CD4+ T cells. People in the vaccine group had not been infected with SARS-CoV-2 before, and their nucleocapsid antibodies were negative. On days 3 and 7, fresh IL-2 medium replaced half the medium. The sample consisted of CD4+ T cells from PBMCs cultured with HCoV-OC43 spike peptides, taken before COVID-19 vaccination. As for subset: HCoV-OC43 spike overlapping peptide pool stimulation. This TCR derives from a human donor who received a COVID-19 vaccine. V gene TRBV4-3 combines with J gene TRBJ2-4; TRBD1 matches 8 bases. CDR3 DNA: TGCGCCAGCAGCCAAGGACGGGGCCAGGGGGCGAGGGGCAAAAACATTCGGTACTTC. It is translated as CASSQGRGQGARGKNIRYF.